This record concerns one T cell receptor (beta chain) sequence. The data originate from a study of T cells in Graves' hyperthyroidism and ophthalmopathy. Clinical symptoms, serum thyroxine, TRAb, thyroid ultrasound and orbital computed tomography informed diagnoses. Amplification targeted TCR beta CDR3 regions from RNA transcripts. A set of HTBI primers served as the primers for a first-round RT-PCR of the TCR CDR3. TCRdb itself ran the multiplex PCR reads through MiXCR, one entry per CDR3 protein. The repertoire consists of approximately 630,000 distinct CDR3 sequences, with 15% to 20% occurring once and the leading ten covering 3.5% to 4%. The length of the CDR3 is 16 residues. The junction had 10 bases not matched to a gene; V was cut back by 0 bases and J by 7 bases. CDR1 is SGDLS, CDR2 YYNGEE, per germline.

The chain uses TRBV9 and TRBJ2-1, with 7 bases that match TRBD2. The source material was blood. The sequence was collected from a woman aged 25-40 years with Graves' hyperthyroidism. The CDR3 protein is CASSVEGGSGRNEQFF. CDR3 nucleotides: TGTGCCAGCAGCGTAGAGGGCGGGAGCGGACGGAATGAGCAGTTCTTC.